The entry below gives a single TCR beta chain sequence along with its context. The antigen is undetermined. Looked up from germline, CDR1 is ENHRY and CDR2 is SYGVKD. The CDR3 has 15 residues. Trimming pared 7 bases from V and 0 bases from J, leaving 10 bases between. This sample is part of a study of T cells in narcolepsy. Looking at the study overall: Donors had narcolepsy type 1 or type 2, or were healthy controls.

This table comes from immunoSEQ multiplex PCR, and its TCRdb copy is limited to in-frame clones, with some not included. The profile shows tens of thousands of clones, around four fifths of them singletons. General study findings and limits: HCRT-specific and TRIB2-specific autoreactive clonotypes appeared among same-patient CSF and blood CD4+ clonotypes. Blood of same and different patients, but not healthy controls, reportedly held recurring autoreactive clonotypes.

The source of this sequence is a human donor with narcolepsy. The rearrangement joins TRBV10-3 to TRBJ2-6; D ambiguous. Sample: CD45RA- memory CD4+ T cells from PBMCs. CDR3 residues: CAITLGLSGANVLTF. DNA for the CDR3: TGTGCCATCACCCTTGGTCTCTCTGGGGCCAACGTCCTGACTTTC.